This entry lists 2 T cell receptor beta chains sequenced from one sample in a study of OX40 agonist ivuxolimab in advanced cancers. Assay: immunoSEQ multiplex PCR; the TCRdb copy retains only in-frame clones and omits some. The data show about 43,000 clones, approximately 84% seen once. Material: CD4+ or CD8+ T cells sorted from blood, obtained in a trial of the OX40 agonist ivuxolimab. These receptors all come from an adult with an advanced solid tumor such as melanoma, head and neck, liver or kidney cancer.

The chain joins TRBV6-1 to TRBJ1-3, with a possible D match to TRBD1 (6 bases). Trimming cost V 4 bases and J 4 bases, with 17 bases left between them. CDR3 length equals 16 residues. Germline-derived CDR1 and CDR2 are MNHNS and SASEGT. CDR3 in amino acids: CASSVDSLSLGNTIYF. CDR3 DNA: TGTGCCAGCAGTGTGGACAGCCTGTCGCTCGGAAACACCATATATTTT.

The chain has TRBV6-1 and TRBJ2-1, with 8 bases fitting TRBD1. The CDR3 extends over 14 amino acids. Germline values: CDR1 MNHNS, CDR2 SASEGT. V shed 3 bases, J shed 4 bases, and the junction held 2 bases outside the gene matches. This chain's CDR3 is CASSEDRDYNEQFF. CDR3 DNA sequence: TGTGCCAGCAGTGAGGACAGGGATTACAATGAGCAGTTCTTC.